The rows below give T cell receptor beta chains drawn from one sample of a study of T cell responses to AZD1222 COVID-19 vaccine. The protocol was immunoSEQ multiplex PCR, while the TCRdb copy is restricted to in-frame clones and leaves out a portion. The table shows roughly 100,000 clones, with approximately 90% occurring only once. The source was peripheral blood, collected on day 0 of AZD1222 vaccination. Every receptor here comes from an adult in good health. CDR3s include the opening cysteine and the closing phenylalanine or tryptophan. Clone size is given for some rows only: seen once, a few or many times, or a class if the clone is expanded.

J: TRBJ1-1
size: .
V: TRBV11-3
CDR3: CASSLGQLGTEAFF

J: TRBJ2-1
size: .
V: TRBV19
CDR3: CASSIKRGLYNEQFF

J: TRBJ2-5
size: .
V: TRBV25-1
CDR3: CASSDGQGAWETQYF

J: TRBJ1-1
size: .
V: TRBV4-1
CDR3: CASSQAVGTEAFF

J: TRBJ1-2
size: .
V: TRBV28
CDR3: CASSLGGYGYTF

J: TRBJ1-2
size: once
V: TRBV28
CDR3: CASSTSGQVHGYTF

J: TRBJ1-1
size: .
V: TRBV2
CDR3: CASKPMAQMNTEAFF

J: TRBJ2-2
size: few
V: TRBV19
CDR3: CASSIEWPGELFF

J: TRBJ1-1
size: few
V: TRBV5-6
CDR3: CASSNQATAEAFF

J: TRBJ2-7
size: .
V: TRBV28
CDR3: CASSFGLGPKAYEQYF

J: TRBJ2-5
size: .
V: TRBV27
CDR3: CASGRPPDGTQYF

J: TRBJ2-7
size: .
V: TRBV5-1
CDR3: CASRIGTSEDEQYF

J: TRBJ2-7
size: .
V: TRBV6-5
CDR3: CASTEGGYEQYF

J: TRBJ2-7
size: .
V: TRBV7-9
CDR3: CASSLSGEAYEQYF

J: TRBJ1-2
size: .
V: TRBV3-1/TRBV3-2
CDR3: CASTRDNYGYTF

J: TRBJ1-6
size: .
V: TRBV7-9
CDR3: CASSLGTGSPLHF

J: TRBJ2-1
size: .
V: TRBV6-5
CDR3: CASSYSTGRGNEQFF

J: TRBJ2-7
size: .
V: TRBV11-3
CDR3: CASSETGQDNEQYF

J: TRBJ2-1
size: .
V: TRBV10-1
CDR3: CASSGRTGSVNEQFF

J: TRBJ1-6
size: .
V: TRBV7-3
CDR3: CASSLTRSSPLHF

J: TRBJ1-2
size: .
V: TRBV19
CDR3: CASSLGGESGGYTF

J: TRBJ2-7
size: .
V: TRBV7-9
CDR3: CASSSTGTGGYEQYF

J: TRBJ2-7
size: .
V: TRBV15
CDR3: CATSHLTGGDEQYF

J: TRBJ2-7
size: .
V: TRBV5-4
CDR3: CASSLSTGVSHEQYF

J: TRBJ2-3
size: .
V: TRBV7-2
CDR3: CASSSGLAGEYGTDTQYF

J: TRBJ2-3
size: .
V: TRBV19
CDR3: CASNMGGTTDTQYF

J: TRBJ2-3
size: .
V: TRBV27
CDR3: CASSFGDTQYF

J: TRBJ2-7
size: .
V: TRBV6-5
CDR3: CATFSGTGVSYEQYF

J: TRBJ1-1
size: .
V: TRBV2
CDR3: CASPRGGDTGTTEAFF

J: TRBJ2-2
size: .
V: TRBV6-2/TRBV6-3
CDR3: CASSPGTGDTGELFF

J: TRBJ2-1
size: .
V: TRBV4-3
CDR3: CASSQTKLAGGYNEQFF

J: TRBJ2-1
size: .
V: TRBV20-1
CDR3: CSGAGDNEQFF

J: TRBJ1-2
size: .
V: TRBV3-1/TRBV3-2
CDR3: CASSQRQGAGYGYTF

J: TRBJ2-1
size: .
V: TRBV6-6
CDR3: CASSQRESSYNEQFF

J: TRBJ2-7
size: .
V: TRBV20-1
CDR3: CSASNPGAAREQYF

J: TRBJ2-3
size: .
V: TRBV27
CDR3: CASSPRGGRTDTQYF

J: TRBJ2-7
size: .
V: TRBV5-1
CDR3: CASSLDGTGLREQYF

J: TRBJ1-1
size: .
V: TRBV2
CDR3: CASSLDRGEAFF

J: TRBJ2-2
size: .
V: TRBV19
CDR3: CASGWGTGELFF

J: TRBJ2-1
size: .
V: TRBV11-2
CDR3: CASSRQSYNEQFF

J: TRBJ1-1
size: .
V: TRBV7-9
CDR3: CASSLDGTGEGAFF

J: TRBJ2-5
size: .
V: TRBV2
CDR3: CASNRNLGGLDSETQYF

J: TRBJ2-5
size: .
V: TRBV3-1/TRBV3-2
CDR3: CASSQDRSGAGAQETQYF

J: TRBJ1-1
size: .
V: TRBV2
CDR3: CASSVSPVTEAFF

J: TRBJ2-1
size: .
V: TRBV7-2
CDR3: CASSFFGQDNEQFF

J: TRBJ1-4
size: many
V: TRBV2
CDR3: CASSEATATNEKLFF

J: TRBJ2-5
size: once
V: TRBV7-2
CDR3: CASSLYRQETQYF

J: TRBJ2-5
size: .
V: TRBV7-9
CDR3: CASSLGGGAQYF

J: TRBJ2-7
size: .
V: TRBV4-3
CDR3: CASSQGQTGGAYEQYF

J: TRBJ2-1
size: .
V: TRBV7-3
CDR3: CASSRTGGGFNEQFF

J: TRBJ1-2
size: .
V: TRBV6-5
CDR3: CASRTPGYGRGYTF

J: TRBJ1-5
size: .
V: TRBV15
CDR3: CATSRDPRSNQPQHF